The text below deals with one T cell receptor beta chain. Its antigen is unknown. These data belong to a study of T cell repertoires in cytomegalovirus infection. At the level of the study: HLA-B-restricted CMV epitopes that are well studied, plus recently identified HLA-C-restricted ones, were used by the study. Evidence of both CMV infection and a matching HLA type came from public TCR beta signatures.

After removal of 3 bases from V and 3 bases from J, the junction contained 3 bases not matched to a gene. In germline, CDR1 is SGHTA, CDR2 FQGNSA. The CDR3 extends over 14 amino acids. The study's findings and limits: CMV-specific HLA-C-restricted TCR beta clonotypes dominated the ex vivo response. Summed frequency of public TCR beta families distinguished CMV carriers with the relevant HLA.

TCRdb processed the reads anew with MiXCR; each CDR3 protein has one entry. The sample holds about 480,000 distinct CDR3 sequences; 30% to 40% are singletons and the top ten take under 20%. The rearrangement joins TRBV7-2 to TRBJ2-3, with 7 bases that match TRBD2. The receptor was derived from a human donor in good health (CMV status not recorded). Some clones in this sample may be carry-over from other donors' samples. The sequences come from cultured PBMCs, collected from culture after CMV antigen stimulation. This CDR3 is CASSFTGGTDTQYF. CDR3 coding DNA: TGTGCCAGCAGCTTTACGGGGGGAACAGATACGCAGTATTTT.